The 15 T cell receptor beta chains presented below share a single source sample, sequenced in a study of blood T cell repertoires in COVID-19. The repertoire was sequenced with immunoSEQ multiplex PCR; TCRdb's copy has only in-frame clones and lacks some. The sample includes 140,000 to 150,000 clones, around 85% of them seen just once. Material for sequencing was PBMCs or T cells enriched from blood (not recorded which). The receptors shown here come from a middle-aged woman who had recovered from COVID-19.

V usage is TRBV12-3 or TRBV12-4 and J usage is TRBJ2-2; TRBD2 might be the D (6 bases). V lost 4 bases and J lost 5, with 8 bases in between. The CDR3 loop spans 13 amino acids. CDR3 nucleotides: TGTGCCAGCAGTTCGGCGGGGACCGGGGAGCTGTTTTTT. Its protein is CASSSAGTGELFF.

The chain has TRBV7-6 and TRBJ2-7; the D gene is possibly TRBD2 (6 bases). Trimming left V 5 bases short and J 3 bases short, with 14 bases between. CDR3 length: 14 residues. CDR1 is SGHVS and CDR2 is FNYEAQ in the germline V gene. This chain's CDR3 is CASSRSGTHYEQYF. In DNA form, the CDR3 reads TGTGCCAGCAGCCGATCCGGGACTCACTACGAGCAGTACTTC.

The V gene is TRBV2, the J gene TRBJ2-2, with 10 positions matching TRBD1. J lost 4 bases, V lost 2 bases, and 7 bases had no gene match. The CDR3 length is 17 residues. Germline CDR1 SNHLY, CDR2 FYNNEI. The CDR3 sequence is CASSETRTGGGTGELFF. DNA for the CDR3: TGTGCCAGCAGTGAAACCCGGACAGGGGGTGGCACCGGGGAGCTGTTTTTT. The full variable domain, its missing parts supplied by reference TRBV2 and TRBJ2-2, is EPEVTQTPSHQVTQMGQEVILRCVPISNHLYFYWYRQILGQKVEFLVSFYNNEISEKSEIFDDQFSVERPDGSNFTLKIRSTKLEDSAMYFCASSETRTGGGTGELFFGEGSRLTVL.

J is TRBJ2-1 and V is TRBV6-5; D is uncertain. The CDR3 contains 13 residues. The germline V gene has CDR1 MNHEY and CDR2 SVGAGI. The V gene lost 6 bases and the J gene lost 4 bases, with 10 bases spanning the gap. Here the CDR3 reads CASSRVPYNEQFF. Here the CDR3 DNA reads TGTGCCAGCAGCCGCGTTCCTTACAATGAGCAGTTCTTC.

V is TRBV5-5 and J is TRBJ2-7; 10 nucleotides agree with TRBD2. The CDR3 spans 15 residues. V trimming: 2 bases; J trimming: 0 bases; junction bases outside the gene matches: 2. The germline V gene encodes CDR1 SGHKS and CDR2 YYEKEE (reference sequence). The CDR3 DNA is TGTGCCAGCAGCTTAGCTAGCGGGAGCTCCTACGAGCAGTACTTC. It codes for CASSLASGSSYEQYF.

The chain couples TRBV30 to TRBJ1-1, with unresolved D. The CDR3 runs to 10 residues. V was pared by 4 bases and J by 8 bases, with 8 bases between. Germline V lookup: CDR1 GTSNPN, CDR2 SVGIG (reference sequence). The CDR3 reads CAWIGLEAFF. The CDR3 nucleotides read TGTGCCTGGATCGGTCTAGAAGCTTTCTTT.

This clone has just a few counts. The chain combines TRBV7-8 with TRBJ2-1; 14 nucleotides match TRBD2. Per germline, CDR1 SGHVS and CDR2 FQNEAQ. V dropped 5 bases and J dropped 4; count of bases not matched to a gene: 4. The CDR3 length is 16 residues. The CDR3 loop reads CASSVRTSGGYNEQFF. In nucleotides, the CDR3 is TGTGCCAGCAGCGTACGGACTAGCGGGGGGTACAATGAGCAGTTCTTC. Full variable domain (outside the CDR3, taken from reference TRBV7-8 and TRBJ2-1): GAGVSQSPRYKVAKRGQDVALRCDPISGHVSLFWYQQALGQGPEFLTYFQNEAQLDKSGLPSDRFFAERPEGSVSTLKIQRTQQEDSAVYLCASSVRTSGGYNEQFFGPGTRLTVL.

This chain joins TRBV7-9 and TRBJ1-1; D gene unclear. CDR3 length: 13 residues. The V end lost 1 base, the J end lost 0 bases, and 3 bases lay between the germline ends. Germline V gene data show CDR1 as SEHNR and CDR2 as FQNEAQ (reference sequence). The CDR3 spells CASSLELNTEAFF. In DNA form, the CDR3 reads TGTGCCAGCAGCTTAGAGCTGAACACTGAAGCTTTCTTT.

This clone has just one count. The chain is built from TRBV29-1 and TRBJ2-1; tentatively, D is TRBD1 (5 bases). Trimming removed 5 bases from V and 6 bases from J, with 20 bases in between. Germline V gives CDR1 SQVTM, CDR2 ANQGSEA. CDR3 length equals 15 residues. The chain's CDR3 is CSVRGHIIVSNEQFF. Written as DNA, the CDR3 is TGCAGCGTTAGAGGACACATAATAGTCTCCAATGAGCAGTTCTTC.

The gene calls are TRBV5-1 and TRBJ2-7; 7 bases match TRBD1. Germline loops: CDR1 SGHRS, CDR2 YFSETQ. Trimming took 0 bases from V and 5 from J; bases not matched to a gene: 2. This CDR3 contains 13 residues. This chain's CDR3 is CASSLDRGDEQYF. CDR3 in DNA: TGCGCCAGCAGCTTGGACAGGGGTGACGAGCAGTACTTC.

J is TRBJ2-7 and V is TRBV6-1; 9 bases are a match to TRBD2. J lost 2 bases, V lost 0 bases, and 2 bases had no gene match. Germline CDR1 reads MNHNS; CDR2 reads SASEGT. The CDR3 has 15 amino acids. In DNA, the CDR3 is TGTGCCAGCAGTGAAGCAGCGGGAGGACCCTACGAGCAGTACTTC. This codes for CASSEAAGGPYEQYF.

The sample holds a few counts of this clone. The chain joins TRBV29-1 to TRBJ1-1; TRBD1 matches 12 bases. The CDR3 consists of 13 residues. V lost 8 bases, J lost 5 bases, and 6 bases stayed unmatched. Germline V lookup: CDR1 SQVTM, CDR2 ANQGSEA. The CDR3 DNA follows: TGCAGCTCGGGACAGGGGGCGCTTACTGAAGCTTTCTTT. It yields the protein CSSGQGALTEAFF.

V gene TRBV19 combines with J gene TRBJ1-6; TRBD1 might be the D (6 bases). Looked up from germline, CDR1 is LNHDA and CDR2 is SQIVND (reference sequence). The CDR3 is 14 amino acids. Trimming removed 7 bases from V and 8 bases from J, with 15 bases in between. The DNA for the CDR3 is TGTGCCAGTACCCCGGACAGAGGAGATTCACCCCTCCACTTT. This encodes CASTPDRGDSPLHF. Drawing the rest from reference TRBV19 and TRBJ1-6, the complete variable domain is DGGITQSPKYLFRKEGQNVTLSCEQNLNHDAMYWYRQDPGQGLRLIYYSQIVNDFQKGDIAEGYSVSREKKESFPLTVTSAQKNPTAFYLCASTPDRGDSPLHFGNGTRLTVT.

Note on this clone: At one end the junction does not follow the germline gene, possibly because of a read error. The chain combines TRBV7-7 with TRBJ1-3; 8 bases agree with TRBD1. The CDR3 runs to 15 residues. Per the germline V gene, CDR1 is SSHAT and CDR2 is FNYEAQ (reference sequence). CDR3 sequence: CASSRGQGGGNTIYF. The DNA for the CDR3 is TGTGCTAGCAGCCGAGGACAGGGAGGTGGAAACACCATATATTTT.

This clone appeared a single time. The chain carries TRBV5-4 and TRBJ2-1; maybe TRBD1 (5 bases). The CDR3 is made up of 15 amino acids. Trimming shortened V by 6 bases and J by 6 bases, and 19 bases separated the two germline ends. CDR1 and CDR2 from the germline V gene are SGHNT and YYREEE (reference sequence). CDR3 residues: CASTIEAGLFNEQFF. DNA for the CDR3: TGTGCCAGCACCATAGAGGCAGGGTTGTTCAATGAGCAGTTCTTC.